The present T cell receptor beta chain was sequenced within a study of radiation and T cells in renal cell carcinoma. A few counts support this clone. Antigen unknown. Study outcomes and limitations: Top 100 clonotypes averaged around 50% in irradiated versus around 45% in nephrectomy-only tumors.

The repertoire was sequenced with immunoSEQ multiplex PCR; TCRdb's copy has only in-frame clones and lacks some. Of roughly 14,000 clones listed, approximately 53% are singletons. Treatment defined: treatment-naive control, cytoreductive nephrectomy. Treatment-naive patients without radiation supplied the control tumors at nephrectomy. This CDR3 spans 15 amino acids. Germline CDR1 is SGHVS and CDR2 is FNYEAQ. The V gene lost 6 bases and the J gene lost 7 bases, with 21 bases spanning the gap. The V gene is TRBV7-6, the J gene TRBJ1-2, with unresolved D. The sequences come from tumor tissue, collected from a patient whose treatment was nephrectomy without radiotherapy. The TCR comes from a middle-aged man with renal cell carcinoma. The CDR3 coding sequence is TGTGCCAGCAGTCTTTCCGCGACTGGCTTTTCTGGCTACACCTTC. This translates into CASSLSATGFSGYTF.